This T cell receptor beta chain was captured in a study of memory CD4+ T cells and cytomegalovirus serostatus. Findings of the study overall: Suggested: most of the CMV-linked TCR signature lies in CD4+ memory cells.

The method was immunoSEQ multiplex PCR; TCRdb's version includes in-frame clones alone and lacks a portion of them. Of 25,000 to 40,000 clones listed, around 74% are singletons. Single viable CD3+CD4+CD8-CD45RO+ cells were sorted as the memory CD4+ T cells. Serum IgG to CMV pp150, pp28, p38 and p52 defined serostatus. V lost 4 bases and J 5 bases, leaving 8 bases between the germline ends. CDR1 and CDR2 from the germline V gene are LNHDA and SQIVND (reference sequence). The CDR3 runs 13 residues. As to this clone: The antigen is unknown.

The V and J genes are TRBV19 and TRBJ1-4; D unresolved. Sequenced material: memory CD4+ T cells from blood. This receptor was taken from an adult in good health and CMV-seronegative. Some clones in this sample may be carry-over from other donors' samples. The DNA for the CDR3 is TGTGCCAGTAGTACAGGCGTCAATGAAAAACTGTTTTTT. Protein product: CASSTGVNEKLFF.